The 12 T cell receptor beta chains listed next were all sequenced from one sample in a study of blood T cell repertoires in COVID-19. Sequencing used immunoSEQ multiplex PCR; TCRdb keeps in-frame clones, though not all of them. The data contain about 370,000 clones, 80% to 90% of them seen just once; the ten biggest clones take up 0.95% to 1.1%. Input material: PBMCs or T cells enriched from blood (not recorded which). These receptors were obtained from a man aged 18-30 years who had recovered from COVID-19.

The chain uses TRBV15 and TRBJ2-7; possible D gene TRBD2, 6 bases. CDR1 and CDR2 (germline): LNHNV, YYDKDF (reference sequence). There are 14 residues in the CDR3. The ends were cut back, 0 bases at V and 6 bases at J, with 12 bases in the middle. CDR3 sequence reads: CATSRDRLGGEQYF. CDR3 bases: TGTGCCACCAGCAGAGATAGGTTGGGGGGCGAGCAGTACTTC.

This chain joins TRBV4-2 and TRBJ1-4; D is possibly TRBD1 (6 bases). V was trimmed by 1 base and J by 7 bases, leaving 10 bases between them. In germline, CDR1 is LGHNA, CDR2 YNFKEQ. This CDR3 contains 14 residues. CDR3: CASSQGQGSEKLFF. CDR3 nucleotides: TGTGCCAGCAGCCAAGGGCAGGGGTCTGAAAAACTGTTTTTT.

The chain joins TRBV2 to TRBJ2-7; 8 bases agree with TRBD1. After removal of 7 bases from V and 2 bases from J, the junction contained 7 bases not matched to a gene. Germline CDR1 reads SNHLY; CDR2 reads FYNNEI. The CDR3 is made up of 14 amino acids. The CDR3 protein is CASIPPDRAYEQYF. CDR3 bases: TGTGCCAGCATCCCTCCGGACAGGGCCTACGAGCAGTACTTC.

The chain has TRBV5-4 and TRBJ2-7, with a possible D match to TRBD1 (7 bases). V dropped 2 bases and J dropped 3 bases, with 15 bases sitting between them. The CDR3 loop spans 15 amino acids. Germline V gene sequence: CDR1 SGHNT, CDR2 YYREEE (reference sequence). The CDR3 protein is CASSLIGQGGYEQYF. The DNA of the CDR3 is TGTGCCAGCAGCTTAATCGGGCAGGGGGGCTACGAGCAGTACTTC.

This sequence joins TRBV3-1 (or the pseudogene TRBV3-2) and TRBJ2-2; D is perhaps TRBD2 (6 bases). CDR1 LGHDT and CDR2 YNNKEL come from the germline V gene (reference sequence). This CDR3 is built from 16 residues. Trimming removed 4 bases at V and 2 bases at J, with 14 bases between. The CDR3 loop is CASSPMGLRNTGELFF. As DNA, the CDR3 is TGTGCCAGCAGCCCGATGGGACTTAGAAACACCGGGGAGCTGTTTTTT.

V and J are TRBV9 and TRBJ2-3; maybe TRBD1 (6 bases). The CDR3 is 18 amino acids. CDR1 is SGDLS, CDR2 YYNGEE, per germline. V lost 4 bases, J lost 2 bases, and 23 bases lay in between. This chain's CDR3 is CASSPAGVGAANTDTQYF. CDR3 coding DNA: TGTGCCAGCAGCCCCGCCGGAGTGGGGGCCGCTAACACAGATACGCAGTATTTT.

The DNA of the CDR3 is TGTGCCAGCTCAGCCTCAGGGGCCGCCACTGAAGCTTTCTTT. Translation: CASSASGAATEAFF. The chain links TRBV18 to TRBJ1-1; tentatively, D is TRBD1 (6 bases). The CDR3 is made up of 14 amino acids. The V gene lost 5 bases and the J gene lost 4 bases, with 14 bases spanning the gap. The V gene's germline CDR1 is KGHSH and CDR2 LQKENI.

This clone was observed a handful of times. The V call is TRBV23-1, the J call TRBJ2-1; maybe TRBD2 (5 bases). TRBV23-1 is identified as an open reading frame with a role that is uncertain. CDR3 length: 18 residues. V lost 4 bases to trimming and J lost 6 bases, with 25 bases between them. The CDR3 spells CASSPMCSIIRDVNEQFF. CDR3 sequence (DNA): TGCGCCAGCAGTCCAATGTGCTCGATAATCCGGGATGTCAATGAGCAGTTCTTC.

V gene TRBV10-3 combines with J gene TRBJ2-2; TRBD2 might be the D (5 bases). Germline V gene lookup returns CDR1 ENHRY and CDR2 SYGVKD. With 4 bases removed from V and 0 bases from J, the gap between germline ends came to 12 bases. The length of the CDR3 is 16 residues. CDR3 in amino acids: CAISGRIVTNTGELFF. CDR3 DNA sequence: TGTGCCATCAGTGGGAGGATTGTTACGAACACCGGGGAGCTGTTTTTT.

The chain recombines TRBV21-1 with TRBJ2-5; TRBD1, the D gene given by the table, was not confirmed from the DNA. TRBV21-1 constitutes a pseudogene. The CDR3 is 15 amino acids. The CDR3 loop reads CASIPGTGSSGTQYF. CDR3 DNA sequence: TGTGCCAGCATTCCCGGGACAGGATCTTCTGGGACCCAGTACTTC.

The J gene is TRBJ1-3, the V gene TRBV9; D unresolved. The CDR3 covers 15 residues. In germline, CDR1 is SGDLS, CDR2 YYNGEE. Trimming took 4 bases from V and 0 from J, leaving 11 bases between them. CDR3 nucleotides: TGTGCCAGCAGCCCCGGAGGGAGCTCTGGAAACACCATATATTTT. It is translated as CASSPGGSSGNTIYF.

A note on this clone: The sample carries other DNA sequences with the same CDR3. The chain combines TRBV19 with TRBJ2-3; 7 bases fit TRBD2. The trim removed 3 bases at V and 2 bases at J, leaving 8 bases unmatched. The CDR3 loop spans 16 amino acids. CDR1 and CDR2 (germline): LNHDA, SQIVND (reference sequence). The CDR3 loop reads CASSIRAGEVTDTQYF. In nucleotides, the CDR3 is TGTGCCAGTAGTATCAGGGCGGGAGAAGTCACAGATACGCAGTATTTT.